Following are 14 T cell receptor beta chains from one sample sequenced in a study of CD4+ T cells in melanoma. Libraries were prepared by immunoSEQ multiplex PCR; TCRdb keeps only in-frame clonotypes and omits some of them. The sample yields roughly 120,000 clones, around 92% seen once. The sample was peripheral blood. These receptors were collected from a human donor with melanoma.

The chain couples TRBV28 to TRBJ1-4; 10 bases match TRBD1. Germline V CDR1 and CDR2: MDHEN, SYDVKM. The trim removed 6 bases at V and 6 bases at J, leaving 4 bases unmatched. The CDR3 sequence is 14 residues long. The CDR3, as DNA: TGTGCCAGCAGCACGGGACAGGGGTATGAAAAACTGTTTTTT. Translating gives CASSTGQGYEKLFF.

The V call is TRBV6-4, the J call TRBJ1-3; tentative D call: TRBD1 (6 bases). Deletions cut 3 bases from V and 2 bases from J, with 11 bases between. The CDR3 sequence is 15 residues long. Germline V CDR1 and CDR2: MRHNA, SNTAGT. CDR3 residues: CASSEEQGPGNTIYF. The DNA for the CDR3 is TGTGCCAGCAGTGAGGAGCAGGGGCCTGGAAACACCATATATTTT.

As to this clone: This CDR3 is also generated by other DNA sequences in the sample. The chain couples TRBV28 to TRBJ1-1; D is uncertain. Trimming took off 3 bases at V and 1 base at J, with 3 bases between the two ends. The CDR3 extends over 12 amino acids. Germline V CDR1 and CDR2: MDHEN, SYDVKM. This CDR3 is CASSLGNTEAFF. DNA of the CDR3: TGTGCCAGCAGTTTGGGGAACACTGAAGCTTTCTTT.

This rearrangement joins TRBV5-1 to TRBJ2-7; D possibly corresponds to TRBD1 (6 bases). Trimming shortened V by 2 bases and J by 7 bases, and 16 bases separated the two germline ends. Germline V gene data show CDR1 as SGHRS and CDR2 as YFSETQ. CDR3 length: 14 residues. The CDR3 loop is CASSFQGSSMEQYF. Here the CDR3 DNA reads TGCGCCAGCAGCTTTCAGGGGTCCTCTATGGAGCAGTACTTC.

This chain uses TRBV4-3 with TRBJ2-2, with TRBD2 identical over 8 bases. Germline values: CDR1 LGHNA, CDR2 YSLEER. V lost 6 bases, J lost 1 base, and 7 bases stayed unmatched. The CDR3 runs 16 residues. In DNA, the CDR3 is TGCGCCAGCAGTCGTTACCTAGCGGGGAACACCGGGGAGCTGTTTTTT. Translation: CASSRYLAGNTGELFF.

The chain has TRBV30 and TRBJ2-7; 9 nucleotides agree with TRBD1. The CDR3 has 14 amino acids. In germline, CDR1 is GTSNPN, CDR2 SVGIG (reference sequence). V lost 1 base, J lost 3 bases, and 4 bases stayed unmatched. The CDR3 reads CAWSGGGQGYEQYF. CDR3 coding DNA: TGTGCCTGGAGTGGAGGGGGACAGGGCTACGAGCAGTACTTC.

CDR3 sequence: CAISEQQGAYEQYF. CDR3 coding DNA: TGTGCCATCAGTGAGCAACAGGGGGCTTACGAGCAGTACTTC. This chain links TRBV10-3 with TRBJ2-7, with 9 bases lining up with TRBD1. CDR3 length: 14 residues. CDR1 and CDR2 (germline): ENHRY, SYGVKD. Trimming cost V 2 bases and J 4 bases; bases outside gene matches: 3.

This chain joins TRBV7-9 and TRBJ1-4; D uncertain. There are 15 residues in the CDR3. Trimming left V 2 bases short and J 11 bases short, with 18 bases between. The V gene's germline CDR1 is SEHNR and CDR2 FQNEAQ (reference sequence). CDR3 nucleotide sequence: TGTGCCAGCAGCTTATTGAGATTAGGGTCCGAGAAACTGTTTTTT. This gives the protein CASSLLRLGSEKLFF.

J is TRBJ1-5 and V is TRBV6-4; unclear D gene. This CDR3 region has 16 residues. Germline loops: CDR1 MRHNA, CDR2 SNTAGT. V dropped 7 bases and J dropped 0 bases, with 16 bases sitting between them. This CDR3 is CASKATVVYSNQPQHF. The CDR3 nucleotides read TGTGCCAGCAAGGCAACGGTCGTCTATAGCAATCAGCCCCAGCATTTT.

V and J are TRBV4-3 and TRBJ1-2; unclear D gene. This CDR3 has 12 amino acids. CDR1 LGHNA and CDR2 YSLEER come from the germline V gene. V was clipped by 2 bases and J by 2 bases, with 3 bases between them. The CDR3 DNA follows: TGCGCCAGCAGCCAATGGAACTATGGCTACACCTTC. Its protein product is CASSQWNYGYTF.

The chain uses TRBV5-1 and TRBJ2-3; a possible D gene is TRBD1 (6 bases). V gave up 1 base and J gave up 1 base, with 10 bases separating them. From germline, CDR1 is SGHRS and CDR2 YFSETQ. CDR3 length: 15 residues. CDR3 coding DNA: TGCGCCAGCAGCTTGACCGACAGGCGCACAGATACGCAGTATTTT. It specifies CASSLTDRRTDTQYF.

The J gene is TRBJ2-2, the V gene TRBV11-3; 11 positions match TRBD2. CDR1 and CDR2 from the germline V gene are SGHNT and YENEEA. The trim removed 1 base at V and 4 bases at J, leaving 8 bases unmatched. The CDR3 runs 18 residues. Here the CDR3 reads CASSLAPGLAGGTGELFF. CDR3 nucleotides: TGTGCCAGCAGCTTAGCCCCCGGTCTAGCGGGAGGCACCGGGGAGCTGTTTTTT.

The DNA for the CDR3 is TGCAGCGTTGATGCCGAGGGGAATGAGCAGTTCTTC. This encodes CSVDAEGNEQFF. The chain uses TRBV29-1 and TRBJ2-1, with D possibly called TRBD1 or TRBD2 (5 bases each). V was cut by 3 bases and J by 7 bases, with 10 bases left in between. Germline V lookup: CDR1 SQVTM, CDR2 ANQGSEA. The CDR3 sequence is 12 residues long.

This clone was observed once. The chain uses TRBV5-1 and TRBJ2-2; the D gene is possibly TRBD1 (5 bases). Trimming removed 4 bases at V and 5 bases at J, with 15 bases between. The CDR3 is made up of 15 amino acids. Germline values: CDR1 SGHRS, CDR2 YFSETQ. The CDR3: CASSDGRGRTGELFF. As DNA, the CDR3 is TGCGCCAGCAGCGATGGAAGGGGTAGAACCGGGGAGCTGTTTTTT.